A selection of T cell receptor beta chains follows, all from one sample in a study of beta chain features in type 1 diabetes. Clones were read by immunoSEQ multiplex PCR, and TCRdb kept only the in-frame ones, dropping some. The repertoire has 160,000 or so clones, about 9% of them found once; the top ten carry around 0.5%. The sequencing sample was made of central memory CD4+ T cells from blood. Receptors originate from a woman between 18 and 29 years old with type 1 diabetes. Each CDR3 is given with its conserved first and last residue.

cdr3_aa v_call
CSATPTGGNTEAFF TRBV29-1
CSILRGTTEAFF TRBV29-1
CASPRASGPTDTQYF TRBV27
CASKGQGFYEQYF TRBV6-6
CAIRDLQGLATGELFF TRBV10-3
CASGRSGRGYEQYF TRBV2
CASSPELFRKYF TRBV11-3
CASSFRRGTGELFF TRBV27
CASSILGGLKTGELFF TRBV7-2
CATGGRGSYEQYF TRBV19